This T cell receptor beta chain is drawn from a study of T cells in Graves' hyperthyroidism and ophthalmopathy. This clonotype has only a few counts. RNA transcripts provided the source from which TCR beta CDR3 regions were amplified. TCR CDR3 underwent first-round RT-PCR with the HTBI primer set. TCRdb reprocessed the multiplex PCR reads via MiXCR and lists one record per CDR3 protein. This table holds around 450,000 distinct CDR3 sequences, approximately 14% found once. Per germline, CDR1 MNHEY and CDR2 SVGEGT. J was trimmed by 9 bases and V by 0 bases; bases with no gene match: 9. The CDR3 has 16 amino acids.

The TCR sequence derives from a woman between 18 and 30 years old with Graves' hyperthyroidism. The sample comprised blood. This sequence joins TRBV6-2 or TRBV6-3 and TRBJ2-1; 9 nucleotides align to TRBD2. For the CDR3, the DNA is TGTGCCAGCAGTTACTCGATCGCGCGGGGGGGCGGTGAGCAGTTCTTC. Amino acid sequence: CASSYSIARGGGEQFF.